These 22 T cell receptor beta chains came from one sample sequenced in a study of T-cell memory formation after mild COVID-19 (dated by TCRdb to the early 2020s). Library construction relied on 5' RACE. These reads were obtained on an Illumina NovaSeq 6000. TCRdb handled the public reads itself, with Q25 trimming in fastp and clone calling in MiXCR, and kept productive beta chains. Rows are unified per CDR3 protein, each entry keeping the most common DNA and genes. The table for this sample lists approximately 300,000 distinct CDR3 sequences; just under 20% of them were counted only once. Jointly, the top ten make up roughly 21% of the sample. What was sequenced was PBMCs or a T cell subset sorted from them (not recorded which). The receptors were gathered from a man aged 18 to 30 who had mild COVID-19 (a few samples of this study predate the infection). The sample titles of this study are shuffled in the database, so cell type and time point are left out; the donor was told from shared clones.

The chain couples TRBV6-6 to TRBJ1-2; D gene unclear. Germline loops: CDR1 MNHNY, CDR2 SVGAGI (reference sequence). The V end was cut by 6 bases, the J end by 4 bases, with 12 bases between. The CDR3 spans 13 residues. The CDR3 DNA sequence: TGTGCCAGCAGAACAGACGGCCTCTATGGCTACACCTTC. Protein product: CASRTDGLYGYTF.

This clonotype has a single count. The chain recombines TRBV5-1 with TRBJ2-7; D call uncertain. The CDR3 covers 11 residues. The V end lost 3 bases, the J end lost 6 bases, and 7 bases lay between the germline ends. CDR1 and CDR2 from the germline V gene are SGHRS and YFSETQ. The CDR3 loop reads CASSSPLEQYF. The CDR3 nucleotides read TGCGCCAGCAGCTCCCCGCTCGAGCAGTACTTC.

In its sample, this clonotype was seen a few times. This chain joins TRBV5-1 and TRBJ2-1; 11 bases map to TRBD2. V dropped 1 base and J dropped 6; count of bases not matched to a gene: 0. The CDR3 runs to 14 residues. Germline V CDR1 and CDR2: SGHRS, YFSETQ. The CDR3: CASSLTSGGNEQFF. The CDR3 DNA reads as TGCGCCAGCAGCTTGACTAGCGGGGGCAATGAGCAGTTCTTC.

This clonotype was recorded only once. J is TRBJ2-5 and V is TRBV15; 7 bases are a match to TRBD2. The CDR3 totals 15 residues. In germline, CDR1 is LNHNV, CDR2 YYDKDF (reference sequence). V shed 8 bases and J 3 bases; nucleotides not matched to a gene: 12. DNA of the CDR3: TGTGCCACCCGGGCTCGAACCCGGGAGGAAGAGACCCAGTACTTC. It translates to CATRARTREEETQYF.

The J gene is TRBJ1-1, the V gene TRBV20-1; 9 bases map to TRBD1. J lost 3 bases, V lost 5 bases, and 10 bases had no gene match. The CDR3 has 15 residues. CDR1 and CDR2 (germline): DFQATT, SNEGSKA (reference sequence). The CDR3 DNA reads TGCAGTGCTTTGACAGGGGGAAATTTAGACACTGAAGCTTTCTTT. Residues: CSALTGGNLDTEAFF.

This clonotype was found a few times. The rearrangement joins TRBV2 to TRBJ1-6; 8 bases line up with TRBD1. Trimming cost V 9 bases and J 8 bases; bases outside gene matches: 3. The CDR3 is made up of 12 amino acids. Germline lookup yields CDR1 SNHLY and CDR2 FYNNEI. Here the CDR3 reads CARGTGDSPLHF. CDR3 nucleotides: TGTGCCAGAGGGACAGGAGATTCACCCCTCCACTTT.

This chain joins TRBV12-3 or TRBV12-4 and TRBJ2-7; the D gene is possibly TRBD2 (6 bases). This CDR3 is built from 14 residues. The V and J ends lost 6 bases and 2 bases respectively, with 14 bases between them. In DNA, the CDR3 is TGTGCCAGCAGAGAACGGGGGAGGACCTACGAGCAGTACTTC. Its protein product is CASRERGRTYEQYF.

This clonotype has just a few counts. The CDR3 coding sequence is TGCGCCAGTTCCTTAACAGGGAGAGATACGCAGTATTTT. This sequence encodes CASSLTGRDTQYF. The chain employs TRBV5-1 and TRBJ2-3, with TRBD1 as a possible D gene (6 bases). Trimming pared 8 bases from V and 5 bases from J, leaving 15 bases between. Germline V CDR1 and CDR2: SGHRS, YFSETQ. The CDR3 contains 13 residues.

CDR3 DNA: TGCGCCAGCAGCTTGGACCCCGGGGAGGAAGCTTTCTTT. Protein product: CASSLDPGEEAFF. The rearrangement uses TRBV5-1 and TRBJ1-1; D uncertain. Germline lookup yields CDR1 SGHRS and CDR2 YFSETQ. The CDR3 extends over 13 amino acids. The V and J ends lost 0 bases and 8 bases respectively, with 11 bases between them.

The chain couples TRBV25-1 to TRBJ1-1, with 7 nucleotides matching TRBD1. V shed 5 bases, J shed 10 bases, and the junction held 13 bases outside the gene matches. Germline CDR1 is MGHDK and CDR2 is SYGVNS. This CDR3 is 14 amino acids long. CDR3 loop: CASSPLVYAGGAFF. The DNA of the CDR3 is TGTGCCAGCAGTCCCCTAGTGTACGCAGGGGGAGCTTTCTTT.

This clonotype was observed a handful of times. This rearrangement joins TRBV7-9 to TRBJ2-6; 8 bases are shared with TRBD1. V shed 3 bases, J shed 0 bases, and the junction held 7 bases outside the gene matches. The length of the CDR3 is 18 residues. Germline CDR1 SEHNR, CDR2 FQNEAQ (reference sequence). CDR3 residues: CASSFPGQVHSGANVLTF. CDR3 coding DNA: TGTGCCAGCAGCTTTCCGGGACAGGTGCACTCTGGGGCCAACGTCCTGACTTTC.

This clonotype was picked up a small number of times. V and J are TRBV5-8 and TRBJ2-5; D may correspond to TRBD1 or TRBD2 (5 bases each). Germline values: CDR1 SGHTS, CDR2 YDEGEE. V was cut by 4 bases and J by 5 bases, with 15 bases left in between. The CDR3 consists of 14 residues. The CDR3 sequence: CASSPGPTGETQYF. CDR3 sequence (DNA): TGTGCCAGCAGCCCGGGGCCGACCGGGGAGACCCAGTACTTC.

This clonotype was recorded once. The CDR3, as DNA: TGTGCCAGCAGCCCCCTTGTCCCCGCCACCCTCTACGAGCAGTACTTC. Its protein is CASSPLVPATLYEQYF. The chain combines TRBV9 with TRBJ2-7; D is unresolved. CDR3 length: 16 residues. Germline V CDR1 and CDR2: SGDLS, YYNGEE. V lost 4 bases and J lost 3, with 20 bases in between.

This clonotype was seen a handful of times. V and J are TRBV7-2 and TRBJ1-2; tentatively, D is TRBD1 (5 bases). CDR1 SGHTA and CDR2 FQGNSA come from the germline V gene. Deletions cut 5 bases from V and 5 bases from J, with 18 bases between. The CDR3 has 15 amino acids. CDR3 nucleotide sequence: TGTGCCAGCAGCCATAGGGGCGGGGAAGGTTATGGCTACACCTTC. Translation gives CASSHRGGEGYGYTF.

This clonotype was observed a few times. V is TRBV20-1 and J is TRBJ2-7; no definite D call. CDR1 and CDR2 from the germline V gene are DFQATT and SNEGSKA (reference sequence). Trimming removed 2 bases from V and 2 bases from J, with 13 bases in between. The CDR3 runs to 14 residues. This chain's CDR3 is CSARKPLPPYEQYV. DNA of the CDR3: TGCAGTGCTAGAAAGCCCCTTCCCCCCTACGAGCAGTACGTC.

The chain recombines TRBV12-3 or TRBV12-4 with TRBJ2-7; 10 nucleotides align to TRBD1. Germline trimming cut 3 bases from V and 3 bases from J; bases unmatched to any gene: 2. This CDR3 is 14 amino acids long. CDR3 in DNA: TGTGCCAGCAGTTTCCGGGACAGGGGCTACGAGCAGTACTTC. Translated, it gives CASSFRDRGYEQYF.

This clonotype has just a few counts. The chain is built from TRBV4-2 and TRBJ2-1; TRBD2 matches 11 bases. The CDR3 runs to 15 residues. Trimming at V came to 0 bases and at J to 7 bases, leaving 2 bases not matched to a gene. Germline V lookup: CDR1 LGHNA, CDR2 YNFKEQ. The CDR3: CASSQDRTSGNEQFF. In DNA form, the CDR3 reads TGTGCCAGCAGCCAAGATCGGACTAGCGGGAATGAGCAGTTCTTC.

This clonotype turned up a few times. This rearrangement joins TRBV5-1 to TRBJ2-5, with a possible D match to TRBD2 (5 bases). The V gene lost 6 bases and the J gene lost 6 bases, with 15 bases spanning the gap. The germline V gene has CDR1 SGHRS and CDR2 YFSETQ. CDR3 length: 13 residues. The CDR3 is CASTPGERKTQYF. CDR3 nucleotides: TGCGCCAGCACCCCCGGGGAGAGGAAGACCCAGTACTTC. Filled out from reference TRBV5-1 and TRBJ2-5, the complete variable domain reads KAGVTQTPRYLIKTRGQQVTLSCSPISGHRSVSWYQQTPGQGLQFLFEYFSETQRNKGNFPGRFSGRQFSNSRSEMNVSTLELGDSALYLCASTPGERKTQYFGPGTRLLVL.

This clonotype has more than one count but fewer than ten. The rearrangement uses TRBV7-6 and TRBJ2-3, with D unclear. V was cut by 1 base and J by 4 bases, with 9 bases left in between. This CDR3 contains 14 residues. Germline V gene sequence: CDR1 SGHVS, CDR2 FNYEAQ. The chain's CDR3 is CASSLGSLPDTQYF. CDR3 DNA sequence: TGTGCCAGCAGCTTAGGGTCCCTCCCAGATACGCAGTATTTT. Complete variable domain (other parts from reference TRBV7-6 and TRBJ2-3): GAGVSQSPRYKVTKRGQDVALRCDPISGHVSLYWYRQALGQGPEFLTYFNYEAQQDKSGLPNDRFSAERPEGSISTLTIQRTEQRDSAMYRCASSLGSLPDTQYFGPGTRLTVL.

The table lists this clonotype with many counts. The CDR3 DNA reads TGTGCCAGCAGCTTAGCCCGTTTCGCGGGGGACACAGATACGCAGTATTTT. This codes for CASSLARFAGDTDTQYF. The chain recombines TRBV7-8 with TRBJ2-3; TRBD2 aligns across 7 bases. The germline CDR1 and CDR2 sequences are SGHVS and FQNEAQ. CDR3 length: 17 residues. V gave up 0 bases and J gave up 2 bases; unmatched junction bases: 8.

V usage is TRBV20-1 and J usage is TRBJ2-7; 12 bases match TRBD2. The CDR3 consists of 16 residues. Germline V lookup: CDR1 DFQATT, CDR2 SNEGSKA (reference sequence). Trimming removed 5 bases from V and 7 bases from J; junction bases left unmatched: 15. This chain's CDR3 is CSAFPGLAGYGGEQYF. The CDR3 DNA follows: TGCAGTGCTTTCCCGGGACTAGCGGGTTATGGCGGTGAGCAGTACTTC.

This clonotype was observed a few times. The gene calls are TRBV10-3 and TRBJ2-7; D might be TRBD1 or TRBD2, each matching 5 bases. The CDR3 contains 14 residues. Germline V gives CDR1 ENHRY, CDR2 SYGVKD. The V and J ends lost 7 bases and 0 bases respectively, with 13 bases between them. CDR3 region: CAITSGRDSYEQYV. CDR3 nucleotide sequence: TGTGCCATCACTTCGGGACGGGACTCCTACGAGCAGTACGTC.